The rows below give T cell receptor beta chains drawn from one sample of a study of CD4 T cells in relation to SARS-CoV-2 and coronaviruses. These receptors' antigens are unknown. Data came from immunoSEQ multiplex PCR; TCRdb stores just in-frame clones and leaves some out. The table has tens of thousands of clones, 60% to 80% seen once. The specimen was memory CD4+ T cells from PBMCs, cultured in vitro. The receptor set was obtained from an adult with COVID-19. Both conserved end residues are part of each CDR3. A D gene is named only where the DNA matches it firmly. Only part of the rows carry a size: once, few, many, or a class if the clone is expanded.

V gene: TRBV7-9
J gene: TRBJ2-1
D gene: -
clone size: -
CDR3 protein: CASSTELVSYNEQFF
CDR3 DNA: TGTGCCAGCAGCACCGAACTAGTTTCGTACAATGAGCAGTTCTTC

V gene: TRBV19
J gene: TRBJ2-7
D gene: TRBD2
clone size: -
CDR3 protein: CASSTLGLAGYEQYF
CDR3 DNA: TGTGCCAGTAGTACCCTGGGACTAGCGGGCTACGAGCAGTACTTC

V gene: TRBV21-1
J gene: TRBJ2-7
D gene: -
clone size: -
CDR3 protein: CASRLRQGVSSYEQYF
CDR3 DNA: TGTGCCAGCAGGTTACGTCAAGGGGTCTCTTCGTACGAGCAGTACTTC

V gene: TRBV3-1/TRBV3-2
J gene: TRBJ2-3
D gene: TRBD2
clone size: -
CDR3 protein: CASSLAAGARGADTQYF
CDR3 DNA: TGTGCCAGCAGCCTGGCAGCGGGAGCCCGGGGCGCAGATACGCAGTATTTT

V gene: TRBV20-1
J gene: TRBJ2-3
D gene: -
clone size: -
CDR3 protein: CSASHQSGNIRTDTQYF
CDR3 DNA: TGCAGTGCTAGTCACCAATCCGGGAACATTCGCACAGATACGCAGTATTTT

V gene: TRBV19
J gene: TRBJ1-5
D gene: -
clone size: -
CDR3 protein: CASSTEYGPVNQHF
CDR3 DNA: TGTGCCAGTAGTACAGAGTACGGGCCCGTTAACCAGCATTTT

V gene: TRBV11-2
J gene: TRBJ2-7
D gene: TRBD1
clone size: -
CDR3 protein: CASSSRQGFYEQYF
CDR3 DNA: TGTGCCAGCAGCTCGCGACAGGGTTTCTACGAGCAGTACTTC

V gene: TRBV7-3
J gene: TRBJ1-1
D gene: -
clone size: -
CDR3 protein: CASSLNQGREAFF
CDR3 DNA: TGTGCCAGCAGCTTAAATCAGGGCAGGGAAGCTTTCTTT

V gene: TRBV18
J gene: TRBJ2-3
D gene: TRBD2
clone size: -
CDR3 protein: CASSPGTSGLSDTQYF
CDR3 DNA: TGTGCCAGCTCACCTGGGACTAGCGGTCTATCGGATACGCAGTATTTT

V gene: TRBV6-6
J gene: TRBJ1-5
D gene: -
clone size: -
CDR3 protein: CASSIFRGNQPQHF
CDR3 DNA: TGTGCCAGCAGTATCTTTAGGGGGAATCAGCCCCAGCATTTT

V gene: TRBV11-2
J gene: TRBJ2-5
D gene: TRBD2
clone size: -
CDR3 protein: CASSLWTSGTLQETQYF
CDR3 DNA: TGTGCCAGCAGCTTGTGGACTAGCGGGACTCTCCAAGAGACCCAGTACTTC

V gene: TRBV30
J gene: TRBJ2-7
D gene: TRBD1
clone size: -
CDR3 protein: CAWSITGGIAYEQYF
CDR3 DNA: TGTGCCTGGAGTATCACAGGGGGTATCGCCTACGAGCAGTACTTC

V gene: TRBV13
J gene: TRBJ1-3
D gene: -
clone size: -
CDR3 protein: CATGRVVFGNTIYF
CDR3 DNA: TGTGCCACAGGCAGGGTTGTTTTCGGAAACACCATATATTTT

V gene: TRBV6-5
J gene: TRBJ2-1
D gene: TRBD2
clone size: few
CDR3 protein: CASSYGVAGGNEQFF
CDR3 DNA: TGTGCCAGCAGTTACGGAGTAGCGGGAGGCAATGAGCAGTTCTTC

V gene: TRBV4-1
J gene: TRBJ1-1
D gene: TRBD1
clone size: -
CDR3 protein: CASSQVGTGGPEAFF
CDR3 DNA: TGCGCCAGCAGCCAAGTGGGGACAGGTGGACCTGAAGCTTTCTTT

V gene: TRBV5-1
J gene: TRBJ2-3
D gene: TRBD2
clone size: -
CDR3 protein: CASSTLAGLTDTQYF
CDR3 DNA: TGCGCCAGCAGCACACTAGCGGGACTCACAGATACGCAGTATTTT

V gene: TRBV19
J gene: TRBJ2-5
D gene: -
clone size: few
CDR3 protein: CASSNDPSLGTQYF
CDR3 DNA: TGTGCCAGTAGCAACGACCCGAGTCTAGGGACCCAGTACTTC

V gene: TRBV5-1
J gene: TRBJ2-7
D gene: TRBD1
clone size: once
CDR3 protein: CASSLAPGGAYEQYF
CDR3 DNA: TGCGCCAGCAGCTTGGCGCCAGGGGGCGCGTACGAGCAGTACTTC

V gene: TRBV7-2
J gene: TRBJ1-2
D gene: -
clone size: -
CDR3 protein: CASSLGVVQRDGYTF
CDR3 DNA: TGTGCCAGCAGCTTAGGAGTGGTGCAACGGGATGGCTACACCTTC

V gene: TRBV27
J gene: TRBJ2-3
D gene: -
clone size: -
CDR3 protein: CASSLLGDTQYF
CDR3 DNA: TGTGCCAGCAGTCTGTTGGGAGATACGCAGTATTTT

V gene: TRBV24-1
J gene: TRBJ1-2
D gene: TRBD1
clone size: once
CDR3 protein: CATSDPGTANNYGYTF
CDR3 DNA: TGTGCCACCAGTGATCCCGGGACAGCAAACAACTATGGCTACACCTTC

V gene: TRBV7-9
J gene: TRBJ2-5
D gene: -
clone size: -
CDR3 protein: CASSFGGFETQYF
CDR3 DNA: TGTGCCAGCAGCTTTGGGGGGTTCGAGACCCAGTACTTC

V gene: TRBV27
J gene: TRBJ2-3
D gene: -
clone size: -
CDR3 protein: CASSLFGGNIGTDTQYF
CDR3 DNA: TGTGCCAGCAGTTTATTTGGCGGGAACATCGGCACAGATACGCAGTATTTT

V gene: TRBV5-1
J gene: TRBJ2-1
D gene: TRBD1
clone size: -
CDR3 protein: CASRQGGNEQFF
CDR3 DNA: TGCGCCAGCAGACAGGGGGGAAATGAGCAGTTCTTC

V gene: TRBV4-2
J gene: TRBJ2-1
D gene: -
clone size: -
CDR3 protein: CASSQGTNINNEQFF
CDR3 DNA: TGTGCCAGCAGCCAAGGGACTAATATTAACAATGAGCAGTTCTTC

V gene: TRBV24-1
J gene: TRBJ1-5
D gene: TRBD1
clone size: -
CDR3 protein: CATSDRTGDYSNQPQHF
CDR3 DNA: TGTGCCACCAGTGACCGGACAGGGGATTATAGCAATCAGCCCCAGCATTTT

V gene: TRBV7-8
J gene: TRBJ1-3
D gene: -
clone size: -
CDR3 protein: CASKSSSGNTIYF
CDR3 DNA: TGTGCCAGCAAGAGTTCCTCTGGAAACACCATATATTTT

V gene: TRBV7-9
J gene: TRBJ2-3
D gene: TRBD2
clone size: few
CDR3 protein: CASSFLILAGGGTQYF
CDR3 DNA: TGTGCCAGCAGCTTCCTGATTCTAGCGGGAGGGGGTACGCAGTATTTT

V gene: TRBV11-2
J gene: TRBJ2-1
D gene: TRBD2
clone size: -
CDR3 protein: CASSPEAGGYYEQFF
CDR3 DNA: TGTGCCAGCAGCCCAGAAGCGGGAGGGTACTATGAGCAGTTCTTC

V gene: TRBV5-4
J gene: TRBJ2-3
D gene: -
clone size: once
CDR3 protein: CASSPGGGTDTQYF
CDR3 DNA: TGTGCCAGCAGCCCCGGGGGTGGCACAGATACGCAGTATTTT

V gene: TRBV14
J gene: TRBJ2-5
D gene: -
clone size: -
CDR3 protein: CASSRIAAQETQYF
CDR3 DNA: TGTGCCAGCAGCAGGATAGCGGCCCAAGAGACCCAGTACTTC

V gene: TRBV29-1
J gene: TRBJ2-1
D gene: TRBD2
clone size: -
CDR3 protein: CSARTSGSLEQFF
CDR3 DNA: TGCAGCGCTCGGACTAGCGGGAGTCTCGAGCAGTTCTTC

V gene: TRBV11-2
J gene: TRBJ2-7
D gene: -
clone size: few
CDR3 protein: CASSLDVGAFYEQYF
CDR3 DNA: TGTGCCAGCAGCTTAGATGTGGGGGCGTTCTACGAGCAGTACTTC

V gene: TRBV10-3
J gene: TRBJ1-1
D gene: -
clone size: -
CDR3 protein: CAISESFKVSAFF
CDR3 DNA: TGTGCCATCAGTGAGTCGTTTAAGGTCTCAGCTTTCTTT

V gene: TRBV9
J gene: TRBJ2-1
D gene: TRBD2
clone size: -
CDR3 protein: CASSESGGVYNEQFF
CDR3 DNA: TGTGCCAGCAGTGAAAGCGGGGGAGTTTACAATGAGCAGTTCTTC

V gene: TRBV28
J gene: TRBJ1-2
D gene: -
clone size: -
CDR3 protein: CASSWRTAGYGYTF
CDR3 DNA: TGTGCCAGCAGTTGGCGGACAGCCGGGTATGGCTACACCTTC

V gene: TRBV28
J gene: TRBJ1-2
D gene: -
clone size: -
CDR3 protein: CASTLGGKNYGYTF
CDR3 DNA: TGTGCCAGCACCCTAGGGGGGAAAAACTATGGCTACACCTTC

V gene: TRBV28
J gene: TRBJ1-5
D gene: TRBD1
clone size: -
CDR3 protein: CASSLTGGRNQPQHF
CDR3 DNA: TGTGCCAGCAGTCTTACAGGGGGTAGAAATCAGCCCCAGCATTTT

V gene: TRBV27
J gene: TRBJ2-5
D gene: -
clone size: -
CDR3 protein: CASSSYKETQYF
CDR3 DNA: TGTGCCAGCAGTTCTTATAAAGAGACCCAGTACTTC

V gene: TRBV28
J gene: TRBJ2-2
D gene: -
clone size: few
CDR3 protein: CASVNRVAGELFF
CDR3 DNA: TGTGCCAGTGTAAACAGGGTAGCCGGGGAGCTGTTTTTT

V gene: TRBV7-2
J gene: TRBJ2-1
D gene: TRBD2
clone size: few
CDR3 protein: CASSLLAGAKFF
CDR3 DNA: TGTGCCAGCAGCTTACTCGCGGGAGCAAAGTTCTTC

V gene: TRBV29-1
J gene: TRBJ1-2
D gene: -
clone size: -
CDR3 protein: CSVERNYGYTF
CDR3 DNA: TGCAGCGTTGAAAGAAACTATGGCTACACCTTC

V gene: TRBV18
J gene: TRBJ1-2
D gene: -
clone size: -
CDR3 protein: CASSPYGSNYGYTF
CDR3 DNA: TGTGCCAGCTCACCTTACGGGAGTAACTATGGCTACACCTTC

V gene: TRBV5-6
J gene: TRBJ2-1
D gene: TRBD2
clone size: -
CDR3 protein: CASSLLAGPYNEQFF
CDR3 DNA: TGTGCCAGCAGCTTGCTAGCGGGTCCCTACAATGAGCAGTTCTTC

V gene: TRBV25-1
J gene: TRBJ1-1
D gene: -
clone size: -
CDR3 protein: CASSNGGAFF
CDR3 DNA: TGTGCCAGCAGCAACGGTGGAGCTTTCTTT

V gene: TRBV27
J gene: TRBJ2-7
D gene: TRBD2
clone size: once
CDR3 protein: CASSFKPSGSGGQYF
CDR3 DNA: TGTGCCAGCAGTTTTAAGCCTAGCGGGAGTGGCGGGCAGTACTTC

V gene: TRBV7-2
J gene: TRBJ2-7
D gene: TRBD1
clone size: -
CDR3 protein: CASSRGQSSYEQYF
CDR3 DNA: TGTGCCAGCAGCCGGGGACAGTCCTCCTACGAGCAGTACTTC

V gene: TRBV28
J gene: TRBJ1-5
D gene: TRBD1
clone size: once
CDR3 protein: CASSTGGAGNQPQHF
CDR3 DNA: TGTGCCAGCAGTACAGGGGGCGCAGGCAATCAGCCCCAGCATTTT

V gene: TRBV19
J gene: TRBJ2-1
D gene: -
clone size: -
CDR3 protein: CASSIGAPSRRNNEQFF
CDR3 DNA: TGTGCCAGTAGTATAGGGGCCCCTTCACGCCGCAACAATGAGCAGTTCTTC

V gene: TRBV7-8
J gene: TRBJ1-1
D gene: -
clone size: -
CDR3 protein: CASSPPLRAKNTEAFF
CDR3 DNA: TGTGCCAGCAGCCCGCCCCTCAGGGCGAAGAACACTGAAGCTTTCTTT

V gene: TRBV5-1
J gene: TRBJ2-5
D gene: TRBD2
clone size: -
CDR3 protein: CASSLPPAGTSELGETQYF
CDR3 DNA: TGCGCCAGCAGCCTCCCCCCCGCTGGGACTAGCGAGTTGGGAGAGACCCAGTACTTC